These T cell receptor beta chains were read from a single sample in a study of T cell repertoires in cytomegalovirus infection. TCRdb independently ran MiXCR on the reads; one entry per CDR3 protein. The data show about 600,000 distinct CDR3 sequences, with roughly 24% seen just once and around 8% held by the top ten. The sample was CD8+ T cells from PBMCs. These receptors were collected from a human donor in good health (CMV status not recorded). Some clones in this sample may be carry-over from other donors' samples. Both conserved end residues are part of each CDR3. Each record gives: clone size, J gene, V gene, D gene, CDR3 protein, CDR3 DNA. The D gene is left open where the match is weak. Size tells how often a clone was seen (once, few, many) or the class of an expanded clone, and some rows leave it out.

>many|TRBJ1-5|TRBV4-1|.
CASSQAHGVDQPQHF
TGCGCCAGCAGCCAAGCCCACGGGGTCGATCAGCCCCAGCATTTT
>many|TRBJ2-3|TRBV20-1|.
CSARNSYADTQYF
TGCAGTGCTAGGAATAGCTATGCAGATACGCAGTATTTT
>few|TRBJ2-3|TRBV11-2|.
CASSLRRGDTDTQYF
TGTGCCAGCAGCTTAAGACGAGGAGACACAGATACGCAGTATTTT
>.|TRBJ1-1|TRBV29-1|.
CSVEVFQGSTEAFF
TGCAGCGTTGAAGTATTCCAGGGTAGCACTGAAGCTTTCTTT
>.|TRBJ1-2|TRBV7-4|TRBD1
CASSLGTGISGYTF
TGTGCCAGCAGCCTCGGGACAGGGATAAGTGGCTACACCTTC
>few|TRBJ1-5|TRBV25-1|TRBD1
CASSEGTGGGQPQHF
TGTGCCAGCAGTGAAGGGACAGGGGGAGGACAGCCCCAGCATTTT
>many|TRBJ2-4|TRBV28|TRBD1
CASSPVGQAKQYIQYF
TGTGCCAGCAGTCCAGTCGGACAGGCCAAGCAGTACATTCAGTACTTC
>.|TRBJ2-1|TRBV6-5|.
CASSYSFVNEQFF
TGTGCCAGCAGTTACTCGTTCGTAAATGAGCAGTTCTTC
>.|TRBJ2-2|TRBV7-9|TRBD2
CASSFRLAGDNTGELFF
TGTGCCAGCAGCTTCCGTCTAGCGGGGGACAACACCGGGGAGCTGTTTTTT
>few|TRBJ1-1|TRBV9|.
CASSVKDGSGEAFF
TGTGCCAGCAGCGTAAAAGATGGGTCGGGTGAAGCTTTCTTT
>.|TRBJ2-1|TRBV4-3|.
CASSQELGTGRYNEQFF
TGCGCCAGCAGCCAAGAGCTGGGGACCGGCCGATACAATGAGCAGTTCTTC
>.|TRBJ1-2|TRBV9|.
CASSVDSNPNYGYTF
TGTGCCAGCAGCGTTGACAGTAACCCTAACTATGGCTACACCTTC
>.|TRBJ2-5|TRBV2|.
CASSEGETAQETQYF
TGTGCCAGCAGTGAAGGCGAGACCGCCCAAGAGACCCAGTACTTC
>many|TRBJ1-1|TRBV5-6|.
CASIGSVGPTEAFF
TGTGCCAGCATCGGGAGTGTCGGTCCCACTGAAGCTTTCTTT
>many|TRBJ1-1|TRBV12-3/TRBV12-4|.
CASSFSNTEAFF
TGTGCCAGCAGCTTCTCGAACACTGAAGCTTTCTTT
>few|TRBJ2-2|TRBV6-6|TRBD1
CASSVQGPPTGELFF
TGTGCCAGCAGTGTACAGGGGCCCCCCACCGGGGAGCTGTTTTTT
>.|TRBJ2-7|TRBV5-1|TRBD2
CASSSESGVPSYEQYF
TGCGCCAGCAGTTCGGAGAGCGGGGTTCCATCCTACGAGCAGTACTTC
>few|TRBJ1-6|TRBV6-6|TRBD1
CASRPDRGLNSPLHF
TGTGCCAGCAGACCGGACAGGGGGCTGAATTCACCCCTCCACTTT
>few|TRBJ2-3|TRBV6-2/TRBV6-3|TRBD2
CASSYSPSGSTDTQYF
TGTGCCAGCAGTTATAGTCCTAGCGGCAGCACAGATACGCAGTATTTT
>many|TRBJ2-1|TRBV7-6|.
CASSLAEYNEQFF
TGTGCCAGCAGCTTAGCGGAGTACAATGAGCAGTTCTTC
>few|TRBJ2-1|TRBV20-1|TRBD1
CSASIWTGPLHNEQFF
TGCAGTGCTAGTATATGGACAGGGCCGCTGCACAATGAGCAGTTCTTC
>.|TRBJ2-6|TRBV27|.
CASTGRANVLTF
TGTGCCAGCACCGGCCGGGCCAACGTCCTGACTTTC
>.|TRBJ2-1|TRBV7-3|TRBD2
CASSLNSGGVYNEQFF
TGTGCCAGCAGCTTAAATAGCGGGGGGGTCTACAATGAGCAGTTCTTC
>few|TRBJ2-1|TRBV2|.
CASRSMTNNEQFF
TGTGCCAGCAGATCTATGACAAATAATGAGCAGTTCTTC
>many|TRBJ1-4|TRBV25-1|.
CASSEFYSPEDEKLFF
TGTGCCAGCAGTGAATTCTACTCCCCCGAGGATGAAAAACTGTTTTTT
>.|TRBJ2-1|TRBV4-1|TRBD1
CASSHSGGAYNEQFF
TGCGCCAGCAGCCACTCAGGGGGAGCCTACAATGAGCAGTTCTTC
>.|TRBJ2-5|TRBV29-1|TRBD1
CSASIRDSPRETQYF
TGCAGCGCCTCAATCCGGGACAGCCCCCGGGAGACCCAGTACTTC
>.|TRBJ2-1|TRBV19|.
CASSVGEGEHDEQFF
TGTGCCAGTAGTGTAGGAGAGGGAGAGCACGATGAGCAGTTCTTC
>.|TRBJ1-1|TRBV6-5|.
CASSYSEGGEAFF
TGTGCCAGCAGTTACTCGGAGGGAGGTGAAGCTTTCTTT
>few|TRBJ1-2|TRBV4-2|.
CASSQASRGYTF
TGTGCCAGCAGCCAGGCCTCGCGCGGCTACACCTTC
>.|TRBJ2-7|TRBV27|.
CASSYGPYEQYF
TGTGCCAGCAGCTATGGGCCCTACGAGCAGTACTTC
>.|TRBJ2-1|TRBV12-3/TRBV12-4|.
CASSFGPIYNEQFF
TGTGCCAGCAGTTTCGGGCCAATATACAATGAGCAGTTCTTC
>.|TRBJ2-2|TRBV12-3/TRBV12-4|TRBD2
CASSFLAGGRYTGELIF
TGTGCCAGCAGTTTCCTTGCGGGGGGCCGCTACACCGGGGAGCTGATTTTT
>.|TRBJ2-2|TRBV2|TRBD2
CASTTLSGGANGELFF
TGTGCCAGCACTACCCTAAGCGGGGGGGCCAACGGGGAGCTGTTTTTT
>.|TRBJ2-6|TRBV20-1|.
CSARVRGPGANVLTF
TGCAGTGCTAGAGTGAGGGGCCCTGGGGCCAACGTCCTGACTTTC
>many|TRBJ2-3|TRBV7-9|TRBD2
CASSSGGYTDTQYF
TGTGCCAGCAGCTCGGGGGGGTACACAGATACGCAGTATTTT
>few|TRBJ1-1|TRBV20-1|.
CSAHDYTEAFF
TGCAGTGCCCACGACTACACTGAAGCTTTCTTT
>.|TRBJ2-1|TRBV18|TRBD2
CASSPITSGGQNEQFF
TGTGCCAGCTCGCCCATTACTAGCGGGGGTCAGAATGAGCAGTTCTTC
>many|TRBJ2-1|TRBV7-9|.
CASSLGGHPYNEQFF
TGTGCCAGCAGCTTAGGGGGACACCCCTACAATGAGCAGTTCTTC
>few|TRBJ2-1|TRBV2|TRBD2
CASGGLAGAF
TGTGCCAGCGGAGGACTAGCGGGGGCTTTC
>.|TRBJ2-2|TRBV15|.
CATEELTGELFF
TGTGCCACGGAGGAACTCACCGGGGAGCTGTTTTTT
>few|TRBJ2-3|TRBV7-9|.
CASRPRVEDTQYF
TGTGCCAGCAGGCCTCGAGTCGAAGATACGCAGTATTTT
>.|TRBJ2-1|TRBV5-6|.
CASSFPPGSYNEQFF
TGTGCCAGCAGCTTCCCGCCAGGGAGCTACAATGAGCAGTTCTTC
>many|TRBJ2-3|TRBV7-9|TRBD2
CASSRSGATDTQYF
TGTGCCAGCAGCCGTAGCGGGGCCACAGATACGCAGTATTTT
>few|TRBJ2-1|TRBV5-1|.
CASSLKGLVIHNEQFF
TGCGCCAGCAGCTTGAAGGGGCTTGTTATCCACAATGAGCAGTTCTTC
>few|TRBJ2-1|TRBV6-2/TRBV6-3|TRBD2
CASRTGTSAFNEQFF
TGTGCCAGCAGAACCGGGACTAGCGCTTTCAATGAGCAGTTCTTC
>.|TRBJ2-2|TRBV19|.
CASSTAANTGELFF
TGTGCCAGTAGTACGGCTGCGAACACCGGGGAGCTGTTTTTT
>.|TRBJ2-2|TRBV7-6|TRBD2
CASSSPGLAVNTGELFF
TGTGCCAGCAGCTCACCCGGACTAGCGGTGAACACCGGGGAGCTGTTTTTT
>few|TRBJ1-1|TRBV20-1|.
CSAENTMNTEAFF
TGCAGTGCCGAAAACACGATGAACACTGAAGCTTTCTTT
>many|TRBJ2-3|TRBV6-2/TRBV6-3|.
CASSYPQLTDTQYF
TGTGCCAGCAGTTACCCTCAACTCACAGATACGCAGTATTTT
>.|TRBJ2-2|TRBV6-2/TRBV6-3|TRBD2
CASSYWTSWSTGELFF
TGTGCCAGCAGTTATTGGACTAGCTGGAGCACCGGGGAGCTGTTTTTT